The clone carrying this T cell receptor beta chain was recorded a few times. TCRdb keeps only in-frame clones here, not all; method: immunoSEQ multiplex PCR. The sample lists more than 20,000 clones, almost 90% occurring once. This entry is derived from a study of blood T cell repertoires in COVID-19. Turning to the study itself: PBMCs, B-cell-depleted T cells, or T cells were the source of the cDNA or gDNA that made up the material.

The sequencing sample was made of peripheral blood. The source of this sequence is a woman aged 55-70 years with active COVID-19.

CDR3: CASSTLAGGSEQYF. DNA of the CDR3: TGTGCCAGCAGCACCTTAGCGGGAGGGTCCGAGCAGTACTTC. V gene TRBV11-2 combines with J gene TRBJ2-7; TRBD2 matches 11 bases. J lost 6 bases, V lost 5 bases, and 6 bases had no gene match. Germline V CDR1 and CDR2: SGHAT, FQNNGV. CDR3 size: 14 residues. The whole variable domain, filled in from reference TRBV11-2 and TRBJ2-7, reads EAGVAQSPRYKIIEKRQSVAFWCNPISGHATLYWYQQILGQGPKLLIQFQNNGVVDDSQLPKDRFSAERLKGVDSTLKIQPAKLEDSAVYLCASSTLAGGSEQYFGPGTRLTVT.